A selection of T cell receptor beta chains follows, all from one sample in a study of shared clonotypes between healthy human individuals. Sequencing used immunoSEQ multiplex PCR; TCRdb keeps in-frame clones, though not all of them. The sample lists over a million clones, around 97% occurring once. Material: naive CD4+ T cells sorted from blood. The source of these receptors is a man aged 25 to 40 in good health. Both conserved end residues are part of each CDR3. Each record gives: J gene, clone size, D gene, V gene, CDR3 protein, CDR3 DNA. The D gene is left open where the match is weak. Expanded clones are given a class, and other clones once, few, many or no size at all.

TRBJ1-5 NA NA TRBV2 CASRLIPGPTNQPQHF TGTGCCAGCAGACTAATACCGGGACCCACAAATCAGCCCCAGCATTTT
TRBJ1-1 NA NA TRBV5-5 CASSLMQGVENTEAFF TGTGCCAGCAGCTTGATGCAAGGGGTGGAGAACACTGAAGCTTTCTTT
TRBJ1-1 once NA TRBV27 CASSLWVGTENTEAFF TGTGCCAGCAGTTTATGGGTCGGGACGGAGAACACTGAAGCTTTCTTT
TRBJ2-6 NA TRBD2 TRBV7-3 CASSSAGDGANVLTF TGTGCCAGCAGCTCAGCGGGAGATGGGGCCAACGTCCTGACTTTC
TRBJ2-3 NA NA TRBV5-4 CASEDHVGDTQYF TGTGCCAGCGAGGATCATGTGGGAGATACGCAGTATTTT
TRBJ2-7 NA TRBD2 TRBV7-9 CASSPLWTSGTHEQYF TGTGCCAGCAGCCCTCTTTGGACTAGCGGGACCCACGAGCAGTACTTC
TRBJ2-5 NA TRBD1 TRBV6-6 CATRLLRGQGQETQYF TGTGCCACAAGGTTACTCCGAGGACAGGGTCAAGAGACCCAGTACTTC
TRBJ2-7 NA NA TRBV28 CASRIGRSYEQYF TGTGCCAGCAGAATCGGGAGAAGTTACGAGCAGTACTTC
TRBJ1-2 few NA TRBV11-2 CASSLDLGTGGYTF TGTGCCAGCAGCTTAGATCTGGGAACGGGCGGCTACACCTTC
TRBJ2-5 NA NA TRBV5-1 CASSLLGRETQYF TGCGCCAGCAGCTTGTTAGGGCGAGAGACCCAGTACTTC
TRBJ2-3 NA NA TRBV6-5 CASSYGREGGGTQYF TGTGCCAGCAGTTACGGGCGGGAAGGGGGTGGTACGCAGTATTTT
TRBJ2-7 NA NA TRBV7-7 CASSLGLGSYEQYF TGTGCCAGCAGCTTAGGCCTTGGCAGCTACGAGCAGTACTTC
TRBJ2-7 NA NA TRBV21-1 CASSKVAGEDEQYF TGTGCCAGCAGCAAAGTAGCGGGAGAGGACGAGCAGTACTTC
TRBJ1-1 NA NA TRBV11-2 CASSLDVHGGGKAFF TGTGCCAGCAGCTTAGATGTGCATGGGGGTGGAAAAGCTTTCTTT
TRBJ1-2 NA NA TRBV20-1 CSASSYYGYTF TGCAGTGCTAGCAGTTACTATGGCTACACCTTC
TRBJ1-1 NA NA TRBV9 CASSPTTGNTEAFF TGTGCCAGCAGCCCTACGACAGGGAACACTGAAGCTTTCTTT
TRBJ2-7 NA NA TRBV18 CASSPGAKPHEQYF TGTGCCAGCTCACCAGGAGCCAAGCCCCACGAGCAGTACTTC
TRBJ2-4 NA NA TRBV11-2 CASTETGLRAKNIQYF TGTGCCAGCACCGAAACAGGGTTGAGAGCCAAAAACATTCAGTACTTC
TRBJ2-2 NA NA TRBV9 CASSVLQNTGELFF TGTGCCAGCAGCGTTCTCCAGAACACCGGGGAGCTGTTTTTT
TRBJ1-1 NA NA TRBV20-1 CSARSSWEAFF TGCAGTGCTAGAAGCAGCTGGGAAGCTTTCTTT
TRBJ2-2 once NA TRBV18 CASSPLRQGATTGELFF TGTGCCAGCTCACCACTCCGCCAAGGGGCGACCACCGGGGAGCTGTTTTTT
TRBJ1-4 NA NA TRBV5-1 CASSRQGGEKLFF TGCGCCAGCAGTCGTCAGGGCGGTGAAAAACTGTTTTTT
TRBJ2-7 NA TRBD1 TRBV4-1 CASSRSDRGHYEQYF TGCGCCAGCAGCCGCAGTGACAGGGGCCACTACGAGCAGTACTTC
TRBJ2-5 NA NA TRBV7-6 CASSGDHIGAQYF TGTGCCAGCAGCGGGGACCACATCGGGGCCCAGTACTTC
TRBJ2-7 NA TRBD2 TRBV27 CASSQKGLGLAGVGEQYF TGTGCCAGCAGTCAAAAAGGGCTGGGACTAGCGGGAGTAGGCGAGCAGTACTTC
TRBJ2-3 NA TRBD1 TRBV9 CASSVASQGATSTDTQYF TGTGCCAGCAGCGTAGCAAGCCAGGGGGCTACAAGCACAGATACGCAGTATTTT
TRBJ2-7 NA NA TRBV5-4 CASSWGTSEQYF TGTGCCAGCAGCTGGGGGACAAGCGAGCAGTACTTC
TRBJ2-5 NA NA TRBV28 CASSYSGVRQETQYF TGTGCCAGCAGTTATTCGGGGGTCCGTCAAGAGACCCAGTACTTC
TRBJ2-7 NA NA TRBV28 CASSFSKHLSGLNDKGSYEQYF TGTGCCAGCAGTTTTTCGAAACATCTTAGTGGTTTAAACGATAAAGGCTCCTACGAGCAGTACTTC
TRBJ2-7 NA TRBD1 TRBV5-4 CASSSGWGQGYEQYF TGTGCCAGCAGTTCGGGCTGGGGACAGGGCTACGAGCAGTACTTC
TRBJ2-3 NA NA TRBV9 CASSVSLNTDTQYF TGTGCCAGCAGCGTATCCTTAAACACAGATACGCAGTATTTT
TRBJ2-1 NA TRBD2 TRBV7-3 CASSLGSGHYNEQFF TGTGCCAGCAGCTTGGGTAGCGGGCACTACAATGAGCAGTTCTTC
TRBJ1-5 NA NA TRBV28 CASSRTHSNQPQHF TGTGCCAGCAGTCGAACTCATAGCAATCAGCCCCAGCATTTT
TRBJ1-3 NA NA TRBV27 CASSLSATFSGNTIYF TGTGCCAGCAGTTTATCGGCGACATTCTCTGGAAACACCATATATTTT
TRBJ2-1 NA TRBD2 TRBV4-3 CASSPGTSGLYNEQFF TGCGCCAGCAGCCCCGGGACTAGCGGGCTATACAATGAGCAGTTCTTC
TRBJ2-4 once TRBD1 TRBV25-1 CASSTSTGSDIQYF TGTGCCAGCAGCACATCGACAGGGTCAGACATTCAGTACTTC
TRBJ2-1 NA TRBD2 TRBV7-8 CASSSKRLVAGGGNEQFF TGTGCCAGCAGCTCGAAGAGGTTGGTCGCGGGAGGAGGAAATGAGCAGTTCTTC
TRBJ2-2 NA NA TRBV21-1 CASSNRDNEHPGELFF TGTGCCAGCAGCAACCGGGACAACGAACATCCCGGGGAGCTGTTTTTT
TRBJ1-2 NA NA TRBV25-1 CASSEAGIRNYGYTF TGTGCCAGCAGTGAGGCTGGGATAAGAAACTATGGCTACACCTTC
TRBJ2-7 NA NA TRBV2 CASSINPLWGRAHEQYF TGTGCCAGCAGTATCAATCCCTTATGGGGCAGGGCCCACGAGCAGTACTTC
TRBJ2-4 NA NA TRBV18 CASSPDPGNIQYF TGTGCCAGCTCACCGGACCCTGGAAACATTCAGTACTTC
TRBJ2-5 NA NA TRBV7-9 CASNALTGIQETQYF TGTGCCAGCAACGCCCTAACAGGGATTCAAGAGACCCAGTACTTC
TRBJ1-2 NA NA TRBV9 CASSPFRTVNYGYTF TGTGCCAGCAGCCCGTTTAGGACAGTTAACTATGGCTACACCTTC
TRBJ1-3 NA NA TRBV2 CASGPIPGNTIYF TGTGCCTCAGGCCCTATTCCTGGAAACACCATATATTTT
TRBJ2-1 NA NA TRBV20-1 CSATPRYEQFF TGCAGTGCTACTCCTAGGTATGAGCAGTTCTTC
TRBJ2-3 NA TRBD2 TRBV19 CASSISSPGGRYAQYF TGTGCCAGTAGTATCTCGAGCCCGGGCGGGAGGTATGCGCAGTATTTT
TRBJ2-2 NA NA TRBV15 CATSRDPPKTTGELFF TGTGCCACCAGCAGAGATCCCCCAAAGACCACCGGGGAGCTGTTTTTT
TRBJ2-5 NA TRBD1 TRBV11-3 CASSFGHTGGETQYF TGTGCCAGCAGCTTTGGGCACACAGGGGGGGAGACCCAGTACTTC
TRBJ2-2 NA TRBD2 TRBV7-6 CASSLDAGVNTGELFF TGTGCCAGCAGCTTAGACGCGGGAGTTAACACCGGGGAGCTGTTTTTT
TRBJ1-4 NA NA TRBV25-1 CASSKWTTNEKLFF TGTGCCAGCAGTAAGTGGACGACTAATGAAAAACTGTTTTTT
TRBJ2-1 few NA TRBV19 CASSFRGGAAPNEQFF TGTGCCAGTAGTTTCAGGGGAGGAGCGGCGCCCAATGAGCAGTTCTTC
TRBJ1-2 NA NA TRBV7-3 CASSPTGRGGYTF TGTGCCAGCAGCCCGACAGGCCGAGGTGGCTACACCTTC
TRBJ2-1 NA TRBD2 TRBV7-9 CASSHGTSVYNEQFF TGTGCCAGCAGCCACGGGACTAGCGTTTACAATGAGCAGTTCTTC
TRBJ2-3 NA TRBD1 TRBV11-2 CASSLVGQGILDTQYF TGTGCCAGCAGCCTAGTGGGACAGGGGATTTTGGATACGCAGTATTTT
TRBJ2-1 NA NA TRBV15 CATSRVNEQFF TGTGCCACCAGCAGGGTCAATGAGCAGTTCTTC
TRBJ2-7 NA NA TRBV4-2 CASSQDSYSYEQYF TGTGCCAGCAGCCAAGATTCGTACTCCTACGAGCAGTACTTC
TRBJ2-5 NA TRBD2 TRBV5-1 CASSSGGIVTQYF TGCGCCAGCAGCTCCGGGGGGATTGTGACCCAGTACTTC
TRBJ2-7 NA NA TRBV6-6 CASSYLALYEQYF TGTGCCAGCAGTTACCTGGCCCTATACGAGCAGTACTTC
TRBJ2-2 NA NA TRBV7-2 CASSLEPANTGELFF TGTGCCAGCAGTTTGGAGCCTGCGAACACCGGGGAGCTGTTTTTT